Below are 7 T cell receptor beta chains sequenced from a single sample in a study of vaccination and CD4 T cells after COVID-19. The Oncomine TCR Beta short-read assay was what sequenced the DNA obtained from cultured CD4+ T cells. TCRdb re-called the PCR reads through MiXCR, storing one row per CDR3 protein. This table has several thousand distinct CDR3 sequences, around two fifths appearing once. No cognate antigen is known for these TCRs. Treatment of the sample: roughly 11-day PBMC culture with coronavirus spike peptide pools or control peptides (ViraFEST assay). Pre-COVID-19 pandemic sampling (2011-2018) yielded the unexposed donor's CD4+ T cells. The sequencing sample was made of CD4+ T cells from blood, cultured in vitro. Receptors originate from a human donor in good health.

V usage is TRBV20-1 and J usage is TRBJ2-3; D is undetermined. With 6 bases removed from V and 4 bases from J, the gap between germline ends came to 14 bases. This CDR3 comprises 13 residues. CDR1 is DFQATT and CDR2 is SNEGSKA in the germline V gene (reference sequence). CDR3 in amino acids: CSAPSSQSDTQYF. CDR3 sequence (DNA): TGCAGTGCCCCCTCAAGTCAGTCAGATACGCAGTATTTT.

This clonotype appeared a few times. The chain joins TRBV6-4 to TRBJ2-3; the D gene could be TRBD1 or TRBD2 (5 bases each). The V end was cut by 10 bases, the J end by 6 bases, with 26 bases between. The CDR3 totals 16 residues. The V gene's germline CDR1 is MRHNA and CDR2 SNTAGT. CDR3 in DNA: TGTGCCATGCATCGGACCGGGACCCCATTAACGGATACGCAGTATTTT. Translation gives CAMHRTGTPLTDTQYF.

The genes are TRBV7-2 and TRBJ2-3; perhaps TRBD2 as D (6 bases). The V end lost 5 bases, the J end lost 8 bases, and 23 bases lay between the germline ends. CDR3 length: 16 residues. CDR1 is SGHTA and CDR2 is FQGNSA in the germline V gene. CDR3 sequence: CASSPEAGPLPVTQYF. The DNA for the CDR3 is TGTGCCAGCAGCCCCGAGGCGGGGCCCCTCCCCGTTACGCAGTATTTT. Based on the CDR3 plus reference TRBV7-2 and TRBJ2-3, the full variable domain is GAGVSQSPSNKVTEKGKDVELRCDPISGHTALYWYRQSLGQGLEFLIYFQGNSAPDKSGLPSDRFSAERTGGSVSTLTIQRTQQEDSAVYLCASSPEAGPLPVTQYFGPGTRLTVL.

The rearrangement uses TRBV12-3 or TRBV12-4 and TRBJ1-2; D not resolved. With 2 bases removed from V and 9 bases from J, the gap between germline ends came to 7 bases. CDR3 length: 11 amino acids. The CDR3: CASSLLYSYTF. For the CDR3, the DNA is TGTGCCAGCAGTTTACTGTATAGCTACACCTTC.

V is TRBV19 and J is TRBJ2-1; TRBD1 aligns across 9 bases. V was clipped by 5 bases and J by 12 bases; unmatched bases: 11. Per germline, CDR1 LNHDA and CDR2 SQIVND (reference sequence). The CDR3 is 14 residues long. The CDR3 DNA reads TGTGCCAGTAGTCCTGGGACAGGGTTTGGAGGGCAGTTCTTC. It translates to CASSPGTGFGGQFF.

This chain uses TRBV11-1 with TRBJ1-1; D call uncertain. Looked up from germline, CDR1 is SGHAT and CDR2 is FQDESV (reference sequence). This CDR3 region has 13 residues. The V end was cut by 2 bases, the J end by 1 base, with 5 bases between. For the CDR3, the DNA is TGTGCCAGCAGCTTATCCACGAACACTGAAGCTTTCTTT. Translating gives CASSLSTNTEAFF.

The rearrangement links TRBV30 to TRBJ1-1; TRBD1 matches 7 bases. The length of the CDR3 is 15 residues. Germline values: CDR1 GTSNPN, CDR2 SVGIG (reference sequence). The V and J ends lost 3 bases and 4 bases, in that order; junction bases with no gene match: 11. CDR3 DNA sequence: TGTGCCTGGAGCGGTCGACAGGGATTAGTCACTGAAGCTTTCTTT. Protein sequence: CAWSGRQGLVTEAFF.